These T cell receptor beta chains were read from a single sample in a study of blood T cell repertoires in COVID-19. TCRdb keeps only in-frame clones here, not all; method: immunoSEQ multiplex PCR. The table lists under 250,000 clones, approximately 83% of them singletons. Sequencing input: peripheral blood. The receptor source for this set is a woman between 40 and 50 years old with active or convalescent COVID-19. Both conserved end residues are part of each CDR3. A D gene is named only where the DNA matches it firmly. Expanded clones get a size class; other rows say once, few or many, or leave the size out.

size: -
J: TRBJ2-7
V: TRBV28
D: TRBD1
CDR3: CASRLGTGNYEQYF
DNA: TGTGCCAGCAGGTTAGGGACAGGGAACTACGAGCAGTACTTC

size: few
J: TRBJ2-5
V: TRBV28
D: TRBD1
CDR3: CASSRPTGGETQYF
DNA: TGTGCCAGCAGTCGCCCGACAGGGGGAGAGACCCAGTACTTC

size: few
J: TRBJ1-2
V: TRBV28
D: -
CDR3: CASSFSGRDFYGYTF
DNA: TGTGCCAGCAGTTTCTCGGGCAGGGATTTCTATGGCTACACCTTC

size: -
J: TRBJ2-7
V: TRBV11-2
D: -
CDR3: CASSLEQDTYEQYF
DNA: TGTGCCAGCAGCTTAGAACAGGACACCTACGAGCAGTACTTC

size: -
J: TRBJ1-1
V: TRBV2
D: -
CDR3: CASSRPPRQAEAFF
DNA: TGTGCCAGCAGTAGGCCGCCTCGGCAGGCTGAAGCTTTCTTT

size: -
J: TRBJ1-1
V: TRBV7-3
D: -
CDR3: CASSDRGGFEAFF
DNA: TGTGCCAGCAGCGATCGGGGGGGCTTTGAAGCTTTCTTT

size: -
J: TRBJ2-1
V: TRBV9
D: TRBD2
CDR3: CASSPSPLTSGNEQFF
DNA: TGTGCCAGCAGCCCTTCCCCCCTGACTAGCGGCAATGAGCAGTTCTTC

size: -
J: TRBJ1-3
V: TRBV5-1
D: TRBD1
CDR3: CASSLDQGASGNTIYF
DNA: TGCGCCAGCAGCTTGGATCAGGGGGCTTCTGGAAACACCATATATTTT

size: -
J: TRBJ1-2
V: TRBV4-1
D: -
CDR3: CASSQDDSNYGYTF
DNA: TGCGCCAGCAGCCAAGACGACAGTAACTATGGCTACACCTTC

size: -
J: TRBJ1-4
V: TRBV4-1
D: TRBD1
CDR3: CASSEEGTGGWGEKLFF
DNA: TGCGCCAGCAGCGAAGAGGGGACAGGGGGCTGGGGTGAAAAACTGTTTTTT

size: -
J: TRBJ1-6
V: TRBV10-2
D: -
CDR3: CASSETGNSPLHF
DNA: TGCGCCAGCAGTGAAACCGGGAATTCACCCCTCCACTTT

size: -
J: TRBJ1-3
V: TRBV19
D: -
CDR3: CASSIRGRGNTIYF
DNA: TGTGCCAGTAGTATACGTGGGAGAGGAAACACCATATATTTT

size: few
J: TRBJ2-5
V: TRBV28
D: -
CDR3: CASSLEQGGSETQYF
DNA: TGTGCCAGCAGTTTAGAACAGGGAGGGTCGGAGACCCAGTACTTC

size: -
J: TRBJ2-4
V: TRBV19
D: -
CDR3: CASSIRLGSGNIQYF
DNA: TGTGCCAGTAGTATCCGGTTGGGCTCTGGGAACATTCAGTACTTC

size: few
J: TRBJ1-3
V: TRBV15
D: TRBD1
CDR3: CATSRVNRGGNTIYF
DNA: TGTGCCACCAGCAGAGTTAACAGGGGGGGAAACACCATATATTTT

size: -
J: TRBJ1-5
V: TRBV19
D: -
CDR3: CASSILTGRQPQHF
DNA: TGTGCCAGTAGTATACTCACAGGGAGACAGCCCCAGCATTTT

size: once
J: TRBJ1-1
V: TRBV4-1
D: TRBD1
CDR3: CASSHGSGTGGRNTEAFF
DNA: TGCGCCAGCAGCCATGGGTCCGGGACAGGGGGACGGAACACTGAAGCTTTCTTT

size: -
J: TRBJ2-7
V: TRBV7-9
D: -
CDR3: CASSLDLGAREQYF
DNA: TGTGCCAGCAGCTTAGATCTAGGGGCGCGGGAGCAGTACTTC

size: -
J: TRBJ2-1
V: TRBV28
D: -
CDR3: CASSPVRGEQFF
DNA: TGTGCCAGCAGTCCAGTCAGAGGCGAGCAGTTCTTC

size: -
J: TRBJ2-3
V: TRBV10-3
D: TRBD2
CDR3: CAIKGASRGGHPDTDTQYF
DNA: TGTGCCATCAAAGGGGCCTCCCGGGGGGGCCATCCGGACACAGATACGCAGTATTTT

size: -
J: TRBJ1-2
V: TRBV27
D: -
CDR3: CASTHAGAMNYGYTF
DNA: TGTGCCAGCACTCATGCAGGGGCGATGAACTATGGCTACACCTTC

size: -
J: TRBJ2-7
V: TRBV7-6
D: TRBD1
CDR3: CASSPNPGTGGNYEQYF
DNA: TGTGCCAGCAGCCCGAACCCCGGGACAGGAGGCAACTACGAGCAGTACTTC

size: few
J: TRBJ1-1
V: TRBV2
D: -
CDR3: CASRAPDSQAFF
DNA: TGTGCCAGCAGAGCCCCCGACAGCCAAGCTTTCTTT

size: -
J: TRBJ2-7
V: TRBV4-3
D: TRBD2
CDR3: CASSQEAPLAGGEQYF
DNA: TGCGCCAGCAGCCAAGAAGCTCCACTAGCGGGGGGCGAGCAGTACTTC

size: few
J: TRBJ1-3
V: TRBV7-9
D: -
CDR3: CASSPARGSGNTIYF
DNA: TGTGCCAGCAGCCCAGCCAGGGGCTCTGGAAACACCATATATTTT

size: once
J: TRBJ1-1
V: TRBV2
D: TRBD1
CDR3: CASTMGQGMNTEAFF
DNA: TGTGCCAGCACTATGGGACAGGGAATGAACACTGAAGCTTTCTTT

size: -
J: TRBJ2-3
V: TRBV5-1
D: -
CDR3: CASRNRDSTDTQYF
DNA: TGCGCCAGCAGAAATCGGGATAGCACAGATACGCAGTATTTT

size: -
J: TRBJ2-1
V: TRBV4-3
D: -
CDR3: CASSQDQPGLNEQFF
DNA: TGCGCCAGCAGCCAAGACCAACCGGGACTCAATGAGCAGTTCTTC

size: -
J: TRBJ1-5
V: TRBV30
D: -
CDR3: CAWSGRSYSNQPQHF
DNA: TGTGCCTGGAGTGGTCGCAGTTATAGCAATCAGCCCCAGCATTTT

size: -
J: TRBJ1-6
V: TRBV27
D: TRBD1
CDR3: CASSLRGQVVVDSPLHF
DNA: TGTGCCAGCAGTTTAAGGGGACAGGTCGTTGTTGATTCACCCCTCCACTTT

size: -
J: TRBJ1-1
V: TRBV2
D: TRBD1
CDR3: CASSSKPGGRITEAFF
DNA: TGTGCCAGCAGTTCGAAGCCAGGGGGCCGGATCACTGAAGCTTTCTTT

size: many
J: TRBJ2-1
V: TRBV12-3/TRBV12-4
D: -
CDR3: CASSRTAEQFF
DNA: TGTGCCAGCAGCCGGACTGCTGAGCAGTTCTTC

size: -
J: TRBJ2-7
V: TRBV12-3/TRBV12-4
D: -
CDR3: CASNRGSEQYF
DNA: TGTGCCAGCAATCGAGGCAGCGAGCAGTACTTC

size: -
J: TRBJ2-2
V: TRBV24-1
D: -
CDR3: CATSDVPGPGELFF
DNA: TGTGCCACCAGTGATGTCCCAGGGCCCGGGGAGCTGTTTTTT

size: -
J: TRBJ2-7
V: TRBV9
D: TRBD1
CDR3: CASSGGQGDGAYEQYF
DNA: TGTGCCAGCAGCGGGGGACAGGGTGATGGCGCCTACGAGCAGTACTTC

size: few
J: TRBJ1-1
V: TRBV7-9
D: -
CDR3: CASSLAREQLKGAFF
DNA: TGTGCCAGCAGCTTGGCCCGGGAACAGTTGAAGGGAGCTTTCTTT

size: -
J: TRBJ2-3
V: TRBV7-6
D: TRBD2
CDR3: CASSLTGGPSTDTQYF
DNA: TGTGCCAGCAGCCTGACGGGGGGGCCGAGCACAGATACGCAGTATTTT

size: -
J: TRBJ1-2
V: TRBV12-3/TRBV12-4
D: -
CDR3: CASNPGQQYGYTF
DNA: TGTGCCAGCAATCCCGGACAGCAATATGGCTACACCTTC

size: -
J: TRBJ2-3
V: TRBV6-4
D: TRBD1
CDR3: CASSRTGSTDTQYF
DNA: TGTGCCAGCAGTCGGACAGGAAGCACAGATACGCAGTATTTT

size: -
J: TRBJ2-1
V: TRBV2
D: TRBD1
CDR3: CASSEWGQRTSYNEQFF
DNA: TGTGCCAGCAGTGAGTGGGGACAGCGAACCTCCTACAATGAGCAGTTCTTC

size: -
J: TRBJ2-1
V: TRBV20-1
D: -
CDR3: CSARAGLPIF
DNA: TGCAGTGCTAGAGCGGGACTCCCAATCTTC

size: -
J: TRBJ1-2
V: TRBV24-1
D: -
CDR3: CATSDWEGRGYTF
DNA: TGTGCCACCAGTGATTGGGAGGGGAGAGGCTACACCTTC

size: few
J: TRBJ1-2
V: TRBV4-2
D: -
CDR3: CASSQENRNYGYTF
DNA: TGTGCCAGCAGCCAAGAGAACAGGAACTATGGCTACACCTTC

size: -
J: TRBJ2-2
V: TRBV11-2
D: TRBD1
CDR3: CASSPRQGANTGELFF
DNA: TGTGCCAGCAGCCCCCGACAGGGGGCGAACACCGGGGAGCTGTTTTTT

size: few
J: TRBJ2-7
V: TRBV19
D: TRBD1
CDR3: CASRGTDTYEQYF
DNA: TGTGCCAGTAGAGGGACAGACACCTACGAGCAGTACTTC

size: few
J: TRBJ1-5
V: TRBV5-1
D: -
CDR3: CASSLGALGERRQPQHF
DNA: TGCGCCAGCAGCTTGGGGGCTCTGGGCGAGCGGCGACAGCCCCAGCATTTT

size: -
J: TRBJ1-3
V: TRBV14
D: -
CDR3: CASSQDTPTLRPIYF
DNA: TGTGCCAGCAGCCAAGATACCCCCACGCTGCGCCCCATATATTTT

size: -
J: TRBJ1-1
V: TRBV27
D: -
CDR3: CASSLSRGNTEAFF
DNA: TGTGCCAGCAGTTTATCTCGGGGGAACACTGAAGCTTTCTTT

size: few
J: TRBJ2-7
V: TRBV6-5
D: TRBD2
CDR3: CASTKRLAPTYEQYF
DNA: TGTGCCAGCACTAAAAGACTAGCACCAACCTACGAGCAGTACTTC

size: -
J: TRBJ2-7
V: TRBV11-2
D: TRBD2
CDR3: CASSFGLAAYEQYF
DNA: TGTGCCAGCAGCTTCGGACTAGCGGCGTACGAGCAGTACTTC

size: -
J: TRBJ2-1
V: TRBV6-5
D: -
CDR3: CASSVTHSSYNEQFF
DNA: TGTGCCAGCAGCGTGACACATAGCTCCTACAATGAGCAGTTCTTC

size: once
J: TRBJ1-1
V: TRBV10-3
D: -
CDR3: CAISVRKGVGTEAFF
DNA: TGTGCCATCAGTGTCCGAAAGGGGGTTGGCACTGAAGCTTTCTTT

size: few
J: TRBJ2-3
V: TRBV5-1
D: -
CDR3: CASSSRPRAQSDTQYF
DNA: TGCGCCAGCAGCTCAAGACCGAGGGCCCAATCGGATACGCAGTATTTT

size: -
J: TRBJ1-3
V: TRBV5-6
D: -
CDR3: CASSPGTRTSGNTIYF
DNA: TGTGCCAGCAGCCCCGGGACACGAACCTCTGGAAACACCATATATTTT

size: -
J: TRBJ1-4
V: TRBV10-3
D: -
CDR3: CAIIMTNRRGEKLFF
DNA: TGTGCCATCATTATGACGAACCGGAGGGGTGAAAAACTGTTTTTT

size: -
J: TRBJ1-1
V: TRBV6-5
D: -
CDR3: CASSYRLDRNTEAFF
DNA: TGTGCCAGCAGTTACCGCTTGGACAGGAACACTGAAGCTTTCTTT

size: -
J: TRBJ2-5
V: TRBV5-1
D: -
CDR3: CASSLGRGDETQYF
DNA: TGCGCCAGCAGCTTAGGCAGGGGGGACGAGACCCAGTACTTC

size: once
J: TRBJ1-2
V: TRBV6-6
D: TRBD1
CDR3: CASSYSGTANYGYTF
DNA: TGTGCCAGCAGTTACTCAGGGACAGCCAACTATGGCTACACCTTC